Reported below is one T cell receptor beta chain. Its antigen is not known. The sample is drawn from a study of CD8+CD57+ T cells in acquired aplastic anemia. TCR beta VDJ and CDR3 were profiled, and genomic DNA was the template. A single record per CDR3 protein comes from TCRdb applying MiXCR to the reads. The top ten clones hold around 7.6% of a sample with about 270,000 distinct CDR3 sequences, around three fifths of them seen once. Trimming cost V 4 bases and J 2 bases, with 14 bases left between them. Germline V gene lookup returns CDR1 SGHTA and CDR2 FQGNSA. The CDR3 runs to 15 residues. Whole-study results and caveats: There were 25 to 35 CD8+ CDR3 sequences that occurred in both patients and controls.

Sequencing was performed on sorted CD4+, CD8+, or CD8+CD57+ T cells (not recorded which) from PBMCs. This clonotype was sampled from a human donor with severe aplastic anemia or a healthy control (not recorded which). The rearrangement links TRBV7-2 to TRBJ1-2, with D unclear. The DNA for the CDR3 is TGTGCCAGCAGCTCCGGGCCGACCGGGAACTATGGCTACACCTTC. Translating gives CASSSGPTGNYGYTF. The full variable domain, rest sourced from reference TRBV7-2 and TRBJ1-2, is GAGVSQSPSNKVTEKGKDVELRCDPISGHTALYWYRQSLGQGLEFLIYFQGNSAPDKSGLPSDRFSAERTGGSVSTLTIQRTQQEDSAVYLCASSSGPTGNYGYTFGSGTRLTVV.